This TCR beta chain came from a study of control samples from healthy donors and cancer patients. The V segment lost 5 bases and the J segment 4 bases; nucleotides outside the gene matches: 6. Germline-derived CDR1 and CDR2 are MNHEY and SMNVEV (reference sequence). CDR3 length: 15 amino acids. Repertoires were generated with immunoSEQ multiplex PCR, while TCRdb's copy carries only in-frame clones and drops some. The sample records roughly 100,000 clones, around four fifths being singletons. The receptor's source is a woman in her fifties or sixties in good health. Material: blood. The J gene is TRBJ2-2, the V gene TRBV27, with 8 positions matching TRBD2. The CDR3 reads CASSILAGPTGELFF. In nucleotides, the CDR3 is TGTGCCAGCAGTATCTTAGCGGGGCCCACCGGGGAGCTGTTTTTT.